This TCR beta chain was obtained from a study of T cells in Graves' hyperthyroidism and ophthalmopathy. Amplified TCR beta CDR3 regions came from RNA transcripts. TCR CDR3 underwent first-round RT-PCR with the HTBI primer set. TCRdb ran MiXCR on the multiplex PCR reads and lists one entry per CDR3 protein. The sample has about 570,000 distinct CDR3 sequences, 46% seen once. Patients having uncontrolled infection, another autoimmune disease, pregnancy or lactation were not included. Diagnostic decisions used clinical symptoms, serum thyroxine and TRAb, thyroid ultrasound and orbital computed tomography. The CDR3 runs 12 residues. Germline V gene data show CDR1 as DFQATT and CDR2 as SNEGSKA (reference sequence). Trimming cost V 3 bases and J 3 bases, with 8 bases left between them.

The sequenced sample was peripheral blood or thyroid tissue (not recorded which). This clonotype was sampled from an adult woman with Graves' disease, either hyperthyroidism or ophthalmopathy (not recorded which). The gene calls are TRBV20-1 and TRBJ2-5, with a weak D call TRBD1 (5 bases). The CDR3 coding sequence is TGCAGTGCTAGGGACATGGAAGAGACCCAGTACTTC. Translated: CSARDMEETQYF.